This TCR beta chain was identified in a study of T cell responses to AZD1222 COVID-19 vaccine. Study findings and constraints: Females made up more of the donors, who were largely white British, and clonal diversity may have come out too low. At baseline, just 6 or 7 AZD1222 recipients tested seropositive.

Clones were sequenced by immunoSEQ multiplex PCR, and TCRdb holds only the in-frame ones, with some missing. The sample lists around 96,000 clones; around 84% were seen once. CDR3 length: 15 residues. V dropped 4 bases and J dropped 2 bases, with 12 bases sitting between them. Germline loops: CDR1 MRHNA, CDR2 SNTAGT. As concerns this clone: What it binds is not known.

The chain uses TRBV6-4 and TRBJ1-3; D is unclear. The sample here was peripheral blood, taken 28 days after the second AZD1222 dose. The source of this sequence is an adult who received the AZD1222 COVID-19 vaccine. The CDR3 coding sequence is TGTGCCAGCAGTGTTTCAGCTAACCCTGGAAACACCATATATTTT. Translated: CASSVSANPGNTIYF.